This T cell receptor beta chain derives from a study of cytomegalovirus exposure and HLA in healthy donors. General study findings and limits: In a later analysis, a genetic analysis reported fewer productive-TCR N-insertions in an Asian-associated ancestry cluster than the cohort average.

V was clipped by 1 base and J by 4 bases; unmatched bases: 4. The germline gives CDR1 LGHNA, CDR2 YSLEER. The CDR3 length is 15 residues. On this clone itself: What it binds is unknown.

PCR was performed using 60 Vbeta and 13 Jbeta primers. Repertoires were generated with immunoSEQ multiplex PCR, while TCRdb's copy carries only in-frame clones and drops some. Here the sample table reports some 130,000 clones. Sequencing was done on a sample of PBMCs. This TCR came from a man between 18 and 35 years old in good health and CMV-seronegative. V is TRBV4-3 and J is TRBJ2-3, with 8 bases aligning to TRBD2. CDR3 coding DNA: TGCGCCAGCAGCCAAGTGGCGGGGGGAGCAGATACGCAGTATTTT. Translation: CASSQVAGGADTQYF.